The 31 T cell receptor beta chains below come from one sample, sequenced in a study of OX40 agonist ivuxolimab in advanced cancers. Assay: immunoSEQ multiplex PCR; the TCRdb copy retains only in-frame clones and omits some. The table records about 94,000 clones, around nine tenths of them present only once. This specimen was CD4+ or CD8+ T cells sorted from blood, taken in a trial of the OX40 agonist ivuxolimab. The receptors originated from an adult with an advanced solid tumor such as melanoma, head and neck, liver or kidney cancer.

Written as DNA, the CDR3 is TGTGCCAGCAGCCGGGACAGGGGAGCCTACGAGCAGTACTTC. It codes for CASSRDRGAYEQYF. This chain joins TRBV6-5 and TRBJ2-7; 10 bases agree with TRBD1. The CDR3 totals 14 residues. The ends lost 6 bases at V and 2 bases at J; junction bases unmatched: 4. CDR1 and CDR2 (germline): MNHEY, SVGAGI.

The CDR3 nucleotides read TGCGCCAGCAGCCCCCCGACAGGGGCCACCGGGGAGCTGTTTTTT. This sequence encodes CASSPPTGATGELFF. V is TRBV4-1 and J is TRBJ2-2; 8 nucleotides agree with TRBD1. Trimming took 4 bases from V and 4 from J; bases not matched to a gene: 5. The CDR3 contains 15 residues. Per the germline V gene, CDR1 is MGHRA and CDR2 is YSYEKL.

The V call is TRBV20-1, the J call TRBJ2-3; D not certain. V gave up 5 bases and J gave up 4 bases, with 7 bases separating them. The V gene's germline CDR1 is DFQATT and CDR2 SNEGSKA (reference sequence). The CDR3 has 11 residues. The CDR3 sequence: CSAELADTQYF. The CDR3 region has the DNA TGCAGTGCTGAACTGGCAGATACGCAGTATTTT.

V and J are TRBV29-1 and TRBJ2-5; 7 positions agree with TRBD2. Germline CDR1 and CDR2: SQVTM and ANQGSEA. CDR3 size: 14 residues. The V segment lost 4 bases and the J segment 7 bases; nucleotides outside the gene matches: 12. The CDR3 DNA sequence: TGCAGCGTTGTTTTGGGGGGGACCGAGGGGACCCAGTACTTC. Its protein product is CSVVLGGTEGTQYF.

The gene calls are TRBV2 and TRBJ1-5, with a tentative D call TRBD1 (5 bases). Germline V gene sequence: CDR1 SNHLY, CDR2 FYNNEI. V was pared by 2 bases and J by 3 bases, with 14 bases between. The CDR3 is made up of 16 amino acids. CDR3 amino acids: CASSERGPVDNQPQHF. Here the CDR3 DNA reads TGTGCCAGCAGTGAACGGGGCCCGGTAGACAATCAGCCCCAGCATTTT.

The genes are TRBV19 and TRBJ2-5; the D is unclear. Germline V gene sequence: CDR1 LNHDA, CDR2 SQIVND (reference sequence). The CDR3 has 13 amino acids. Trimming took off 5 bases at V and 4 bases at J, with 11 bases between the two ends. The CDR3 sequence: CASSEFRGETQYF. The CDR3 nucleotides are TGTGCCAGTAGTGAATTTAGAGGAGAGACCCAGTACTTC.

The chain has TRBV5-1 and TRBJ2-3; the D is unclear. The V and J ends lost 0 bases and 0 bases respectively, with 8 bases between them. Germline CDR1 SGHRS, CDR2 YFSETQ. The CDR3 has 15 amino acids. The CDR3 loop is CASSLGDGSTDTQYF. CDR3 sequence (DNA): TGCGCCAGCAGCTTGGGGGATGGTAGCACAGATACGCAGTATTTT.

The rearrangement joins TRBV19 to TRBJ2-7; D is uncertain. Trimming took 3 bases from V and 1 from J, leaving 19 bases between them. The length of the CDR3 is 17 residues. The germline CDR1 and CDR2 sequences are LNHDA and SQIVND (reference sequence). CDR3 coding DNA: TGTGCCAGTAGTATGATGCGCGGCAGGTCCGGATCCTACGAGCAGTACTTC. This sequence encodes CASSMMRGRSGSYEQYF.

V usage is TRBV5-1 and J usage is TRBJ2-3; D ambiguous. CDR1 and CDR2 (germline): SGHRS, YFSETQ. Deletions cut 0 bases from V and 2 bases from J, with 13 bases between. CDR3 size: 16 residues. CDR3 sequence (DNA): TGCGCCAGCAGCTTGGTGTCGCCCCGTCCCACAGATACGCAGTATTTT. As protein: CASSLVSPRPTDTQYF. Full variable domain (outside the CDR3, taken from reference TRBV5-1 and TRBJ2-3): KAGVTQTPRYLIKTRGQQVTLSCSPISGHRSVSWYQQTPGQGLQFLFEYFSETQRNKGNFPGRFSGRQFSNSRSEMNVSTLELGDSALYLCASSLVSPRPTDTQYFGPGTRLTVL.

This chain connects TRBV5-5 to TRBJ2-5; 8 nucleotides match TRBD1. CDR1 is SGHKS and CDR2 is YYEKEE in the germline V gene (reference sequence). The CDR3 length is 14 residues. The ends lost 0 bases at V and 4 bases at J; junction bases unmatched: 2. CDR3 loop: CASSLGTGRETQYF. Written as DNA, the CDR3 is TGTGCCAGCAGCTTGGGGACAGGGAGAGAGACCCAGTACTTC.

This chain links TRBV2 with TRBJ1-1, with TRBD1 matching over 11 bases. Germline V gene sequence: CDR1 SNHLY, CDR2 FYNNEI. V trimming: 4 bases; J trimming: 5 bases; junction bases outside the gene matches: 9. The CDR3 is made up of 16 amino acids. This CDR3 is CASSVGTGGKGTEAFF. Here the CDR3 DNA reads TGTGCCAGCAGTGTCGGGACAGGGGGGAAAGGGACTGAAGCTTTCTTT.

This chain uses TRBV20-1 with TRBJ2-5; D is ambiguous. The CDR3 has 10 residues. Per germline, CDR1 DFQATT and CDR2 SNEGSKA (reference sequence). V lost 5 bases to trimming and J lost 3 bases, with 4 bases between them. This CDR3 is CSALEETQYF. In DNA form, the CDR3 reads TGCAGTGCTCTAGAAGAGACCCAGTACTTC.

V and J are TRBV7-6 and TRBJ2-1; D call uncertain. The germline gives CDR1 SGHVS, CDR2 FNYEAQ. The ends were cut back, 6 bases at V and 6 bases at J, with 12 bases in the middle. The CDR3 length is 13 residues. The CDR3 DNA follows: TGTGCCAGCAGTCCCGCAGGTGTCAATGAGCAGTTCTTC. Translation: CASSPAGVNEQFF.

This clone has a single count. CDR3 sequence reads: CASSFTDGPAQYF. CDR3 coding DNA: TGTGCCAGCAGCTTTACGGACGGACCGGCCCAGTACTTC. The chain recombines TRBV5-4 with TRBJ2-5, with D unresolved. Looked up from germline, CDR1 is SGHNT and CDR2 is YYREEE (reference sequence). Trimming took off 2 bases at V and 9 bases at J, with 14 bases between the two ends. CDR3 size: 13 residues. The variable domain in full, completed from reference TRBV5-4 and TRBJ2-5, reads ETGVTQSPTHLIKTRGQQVTLRCSSQSGHNTVSWYQQALGQGPQFIFQYYREEENGRGNFPPRFSGLQFPNYSSELNVNALELDDSALYLCASSFTDGPAQYFGPGTRLLVL.

This clone has only a few counts. The gene calls are TRBV29-1 and TRBJ1-1, with D possibly matching TRBD1 (6 bases). Germline assignment: CDR1 SQVTM and CDR2 ANQGSEA. The CDR3 is made up of 13 amino acids. V was shortened by 6 bases and J by 3 bases, with 14 bases between the two germline ends. CDR3 DNA: TGCAGCGTATCCTTGAGGGGGGACACTGAAGCTTTCTTT. The encoded protein is CSVSLRGDTEAFF.

With regard to this clone: One end of the junction fails to match germline, which may point to a read error. V usage is TRBV6-6 and J usage is TRBJ1-2; D may be TRBD1 (6 bases). Per the germline V gene, CDR1 is MNHNY and CDR2 is SVGAGI (reference sequence). The CDR3 length is 12 residues. The CDR3 nucleotides read TGTGCCACCAGTTGGGGGCTCGATGGCTACACCTTC. Translating gives CATSWGLDGYTF.

The chain employs TRBV6-5 and TRBJ2-7; TRBD1 might be the D (6 bases). The CDR3 is 14 residues long. The germline gives CDR1 MNHEY, CDR2 SVGAGI. The V gene lost 10 bases and the J gene lost 3 bases, with 19 bases spanning the gap. This CDR3 reads CAISPGASRYEQYF. In DNA form, the CDR3 reads TGTGCCATCTCGCCAGGGGCCAGTCGCTACGAGCAGTACTTC.

The chain employs TRBV5-4 and TRBJ2-2; 16 nucleotides line up with TRBD2. V lost 0 bases to trimming and J lost 13 bases; unmatched junction nucleotides: 12. Germline CDR1 is SGHNT and CDR2 is YYREEE (reference sequence). The CDR3 runs to 18 residues. This CDR3 reads CASSLAAGTSGGARGLFF. The DNA for the CDR3 is TGTGCCAGCAGCTTGGCGGCCGGGACTAGCGGGGGGGCCCGAGGGCTGTTTTTT.

The chain couples TRBV2 to TRBJ2-1; D assignment may be TRBD1 or TRBD2 (5 bases each). The germline V and J ends were trimmed by 6 bases and 12 bases, with 15 bases remaining between them. Germline V lookup: CDR1 SNHLY, CDR2 FYNNEI. This CDR3 contains 12 residues. CDR3 loop: CASRGTPAGQFF. CDR3 nucleotide sequence: TGTGCCAGCAGGGGGACGCCGGCGGGGCAGTTCTTC.

The chain employs TRBV10-3 and TRBJ2-1, with 16 bases identical to TRBD2. The CDR3 has 13 residues. V trimming: 6 bases; J trimming: 14 bases; junction bases outside the gene matches: 4. Per the germline V gene, CDR1 is ENHRY and CDR2 is SYGVKD. The CDR3 loop is CAIRGGTSGGEFF. CDR3 sequence (DNA): TGTGCCATCAGAGGCGGGACTAGCGGGGGGGAGTTCTTC.

The chain links TRBV6-5 to TRBJ2-6; perhaps D is TRBD1 or TRBD2 (5 bases each). CDR1 is MNHEY and CDR2 is SVGAGI in the germline V gene. The CDR3 sequence is 12 residues long. The V gene lost 11 bases and the J gene lost 2 bases, with 7 bases spanning the gap. The CDR3 DNA is TGTGCCGGGGGTCCTGGGGCCAACGTCCTGACTTTC. Protein: CAGGPGANVLTF.

The chain links TRBV7-8 to TRBJ2-5, with a tentative D call TRBD2 (5 bases). CDR3 length equals 11 residues. CDR1 is SGHVS, CDR2 FQNEAQ, per germline. With 8 bases removed from V and 5 bases from J, the gap between germline ends came to 9 bases. The DNA for the CDR3 is TGTGCCAGCGGCGGCGGGGAGACCCAGTACTTC. This gives the protein CASGGGETQYF.

This clone appeared a single time. Written as DNA, the CDR3 is TGCGCCAGCAGCTTGGATAGCGGGGGGGCCATCAATGAGCAGTTCTTC. It encodes CASSLDSGGAINEQFF. V usage is TRBV5-1 and J usage is TRBJ2-1; 11 bases match TRBD2. In germline, CDR1 is SGHRS, CDR2 YFSETQ. The V gene end was trimmed by 0 bases and the J gene end by 6 bases; junction bases not matched to a gene: 5. This CDR3 comprises 16 residues. Full variable domain (missing parts from reference TRBV5-1 and TRBJ2-1): KAGVTQTPRYLIKTRGQQVTLSCSPISGHRSVSWYQQTPGQGLQFLFEYFSETQRNKGNFPGRFSGRQFSNSRSEMNVSTLELGDSALYLCASSLDSGGAINEQFFGPGTRLTVL.

The J gene is TRBJ2-1, the V gene TRBV10-3, with a possible D match to TRBD1 (6 bases). Germline V CDR1 and CDR2: ENHRY, SYGVKD. V was shortened by 4 bases and J by 8 bases, with 18 bases between the two germline ends. CDR3 size: 15 residues. This chain's CDR3 is CAISALGGPQYEQFF. In DNA, the CDR3 is TGTGCCATCAGTGCATTAGGGGGACCCCAGTATGAGCAGTTCTTC.

The V and J genes are TRBV7-2 and TRBJ2-5, with a tentative D call TRBD1 (6 bases). The CDR3 spans 18 residues. V dropped 5 bases and J dropped 0 bases, with 22 bases sitting between them. Germline V lookup: CDR1 SGHTA, CDR2 FQGNSA. CDR3 sequence: CASSPRRQGWGYQETQYF. The CDR3 bases are TGTGCCAGCAGCCCGCGGCGGCAGGGGTGGGGGTACCAAGAGACCCAGTACTTC. Full variable domain (missing parts from reference TRBV7-2 and TRBJ2-5): GAGVSQSPSNKVTEKGKDVELRCDPISGHTALYWYRQSLGQGLEFLIYFQGNSAPDKSGLPSDRFSAERTGGSVSTLTIQRTQQEDSAVYLCASSPRRQGWGYQETQYFGPGTRLLVL.

This clone was detected a few times. The chain joins TRBV4-1 to TRBJ2-5; perhaps TRBD2 as D (6 bases). Per germline, CDR1 MGHRA and CDR2 YSYEKL. The germline V and J ends were trimmed by 8 bases and 5 bases, with 15 bases remaining between them. The CDR3 covers 13 residues. Here the CDR3 reads CASARGITETQYF. The CDR3, as DNA: TGCGCCAGCGCCCGGGGGATCACGGAGACCCAGTACTTC.

The J gene is TRBJ2-1, the V gene TRBV27, with 8 bases identical to TRBD1. This CDR3 region has 15 residues. V trimming: 2 bases; J trimming: 9 bases; junction bases outside the gene matches: 9. The germline gives CDR1 MNHEY, CDR2 SMNVEV (reference sequence). The DNA of the CDR3 is TGTGCCAGCAGTTTAATCCAAACACAGGGGGGTGAGCAGTTCTTC. This gives the protein CASSLIQTQGGEQFF.

CDR3 region: CASSQGRGRTDTQYF. For the CDR3, the DNA is TGCGCCAGCAGCCAAGGAAGGGGTAGGACAGATACGCAGTATTTT. The rearrangement uses TRBV4-1 and TRBJ2-3; weak D call: TRBD1 (5 bases). The CDR3 runs to 15 residues. The germline V and J ends were trimmed by 1 base and 3 bases, with 11 bases remaining between them. Germline V gene data show CDR1 as MGHRA and CDR2 as YSYEKL.

The chain couples TRBV7-2 to TRBJ2-7; TRBD2 might be the D (6 bases). Trimming stripped 3 bases from V and 0 bases from J, with 9 bases between. CDR3 length: 14 amino acids. CDR1 and CDR2 (germline): SGHTA, FQGNSA. CDR3 sequence (DNA): TGTGCCAGCAGCTTTGCGGGGTTCTCCTACGAGCAGTACTTC. It specifies CASSFAGFSYEQYF.

The chain joins TRBV5-1 to TRBJ2-7; 8 bases fit TRBD1. CDR1 SGHRS and CDR2 YFSETQ come from the germline V gene. V gave up 4 bases and J gave up 0 bases; unmatched junction bases: 6. CDR3 length: 15 amino acids. CDR3: CASSMGQASSYEQYF. In nucleotides, the CDR3 is TGCGCCAGCAGCATGGGACAGGCTTCCTCCTACGAGCAGTACTTC.

The V gene is TRBV6-4, the J gene TRBJ1-6; D gene ambiguous. V shed 2 bases and J shed 0 bases, with 5 bases lying between them. Per germline, CDR1 MRHNA and CDR2 SNTAGT. The CDR3 consists of 15 residues. The CDR3 protein is CASSDQSSYNSPLHF. In nucleotides, the CDR3 is TGTGCCAGCAGTGACCAGAGCTCCTATAATTCACCCCTCCACTTT.